The sequence of this T cell receptor (beta chain) was determined in a study of technical replicates of blood from a few donors. Some clones are missing from TCRdb's copy, which holds only in-frame ones; the method was immunoSEQ multiplex PCR. Among fewer than 85,000 clones listed, roughly 94% were seen once. From germline, CDR1 is SGHAT and CDR2 FQDESV (reference sequence). The CDR3 is 13 residues long. The V end was cut by 3 bases, the J end by 2 bases, with 7 bases between. This chain connects TRBV11-1 to TRBJ2-5, with a possible D match to TRBD1 (5 bases). The receptor was derived from a human donor in good health. The specimen sequenced was T cells isolated from PBMCs. CDR3 bases: TGTGCCAGCAGCTTTGGACATCAAGAGACCCAGTACTTC. Its protein is CASSFGHQETQYF.